This TCR beta chain came from a study of somatic mutations in cytotoxic T cells in rheumatoid arthritis. V dropped 7 bases and J dropped 3; count of bases not matched to a gene: 5. CDR3 length: 15 residues. Germline V gene lookup returns CDR1 ENHRY and CDR2 SYGVKD. TCRdb's table, derived via immunoSEQ multiplex PCR, lists solely in-frame clones and lacks some. This repertoire shows roughly 16,000 clones, approximately 75% found once; its top ten account for approximately 12%. The chain has TRBV10-3 and TRBJ2-3; 12 bases map to TRBD2. The clonotype comes from an adult with rheumatoid arthritis. Source material: CD8+ T cells sorted from blood. This chain's CDR3 is CAIIPGTSGTDTQYF. In nucleotides, the CDR3 is TGTGCCATCATCCCCGGGACTAGCGGGACAGATACGCAGTATTTT.